What follows are 27 T cell receptor beta chains derived from one specimen sequenced in a study of T cell clonotyping in hematopoietic cell transplantation (dated by TCRdb to about 2021). To prepare the library, the immunoSEQ multiplex PCR assay was applied. TCRdb provides this immuneACCESS table in a form limited to in-frame rearrangements. Some clones are lacking; in checked studies, under half of them reflect an unresolved V gene, and why the rest are absent is not known. This sample gives about 27,000 clones in total; less than 75% of them show up just once. Approximately 6.2% of the sample rests with the top ten. The intended sense of this specimen's time point label: recipient sample about 28 days before transplant, after cytoreduction. The sample in question was peripheral blood mononuclear cells, obtained before stem cell transplant. The receptors derive from a middle-aged man with myelodysplastic syndrome. Some clones in this sample may be carry-over from other donors' samples.

The chain combines TRBV29-1 with TRBJ2-7; 8 bases agree with TRBD1. The ends lost 6 bases at V and 2 bases at J; junction bases unmatched: 6. The germline V gene has CDR1 SQVTM and CDR2 ANQGSEA. The CDR3 contains 13 residues. CDR3 nucleotide sequence: TGCAGCGTGGGACAGGACGGCGCCTACGAGCAGTACTTC. This encodes CSVGQDGAYEQYF.

Only a few counts were recorded for this clone. The J gene is TRBJ2-7, the V gene TRBV5-1; 7 positions match TRBD2. The CDR3 loop spans 16 amino acids. Unmatched junction bases numbered 9, after V lost 1 base and J lost 2 bases. Germline values: CDR1 SGHRS, CDR2 YFSETQ. CDR3 residues: CASSLTSSGLTYEQYF. CDR3 sequence (DNA): TGCGCCAGCAGCTTGACGTCTAGCGGTCTCACCTACGAGCAGTACTTC.

The genes are TRBV27 and TRBJ2-6; D not resolved. The CDR3 totals 14 residues. Germline CDR1 and CDR2: MNHEY and SMNVEV (reference sequence). The germline V and J ends were trimmed by 4 bases and 4 bases, with 8 bases remaining between them. The CDR3 coding sequence is TGTGCCAGCAGTTGGAGTCGGGGGGCCAACGTCCTGACTTTC. This codes for CASSWSRGANVLTF.

This clone was counted a few times. This rearrangement joins TRBV30 to TRBJ1-1; D gene unclear. CDR1 and CDR2 from the germline V gene are GTSNPN and SVGIG (reference sequence). The germline V and J ends were trimmed by 0 bases and 1 base, with 6 bases remaining between them. This CDR3 region has 13 residues. DNA of the CDR3: TGTGCCTGGAGTGTACTGGGGAACACTGAAGCTTTCTTT. This encodes CAWSVLGNTEAFF.

The chain couples TRBV28 to TRBJ1-2; possible D gene TRBD1, 6 bases. Germline V CDR1 and CDR2: MDHEN, SYDVKM. The CDR3 has 14 residues. V lost 6 bases and J 1 base, leaving 12 bases between the germline ends. The CDR3 region is CASSRDTDNYGYTF. CDR3 DNA: TGTGCCAGCAGCCGGGACACGGATAACTATGGCTACACCTTC.

The chain couples TRBV28 to TRBJ2-3; D possibly corresponds to TRBD1 (6 bases). Germline V gene sequence: CDR1 MDHEN, CDR2 SYDVKM. The CDR3 totals 14 residues. With 3 bases removed from V and 6 bases from J, the gap between germline ends came to 13 bases. CDR3 sequence: CASSLRQGMDTQYF. CDR3 sequence (DNA): TGTGCCAGCAGTTTGAGGCAGGGGATGGATACGCAGTATTTT.

V gene TRBV1 combines with J gene TRBJ2-2; TRBD2 was called by the table and not checked on the DNA. TRBV1 is a listed pseudogene. The CDR3 spans 18 residues. The CDR3 region has the DNA TGCACCAGCAGCCAGAGGCTAGCGGGAGGACGGAACACCGGGGAGCTGTTTTTT. Its protein is CTSSQRLAGGRNTGELFF.

This chain connects TRBV7-6 to TRBJ1-4; 9 nucleotides match TRBD1. CDR1 and CDR2 (germline): SGHVS, FNYEAQ. Unmatched junction bases numbered 5, after V lost 5 bases and J lost 7 bases. CDR3 size: 14 residues. This chain's CDR3 is CASSPGTGSEKLFF. CDR3 coding DNA: TGTGCCAGCAGCCCCGGGACAGGGAGTGAAAAACTGTTTTTT.

The genes are TRBV7-6 and TRBJ2-3; D may be TRBD2 (6 bases). CDR3 length: 16 amino acids. V was pared by 5 bases and J by 3 bases, with 18 bases between. Germline assignment: CDR1 SGHVS and CDR2 FNYEAQ. The CDR3 loop reads CASSPRGVWATDTQYF. The DNA of the CDR3 is TGTGCCAGCAGCCCGCGGGGAGTGTGGGCGACAGATACGCAGTATTTT.

The table lists this clone with a few counts. Other DNA sequences in this specimen translate into the identical CDR3. The chain links TRBV5-1 to TRBJ2-3; 10 nucleotides align to TRBD2. CDR3 length equals 16 residues. The V gene's germline CDR1 is SGHRS and CDR2 YFSETQ. V lost 0 bases, J lost 0 bases, and 1 base stayed unmatched. This chain's CDR3 is CASSLGLAGSTDTQYF. The CDR3 DNA follows: TGCGCCAGCAGCTTGGGACTAGCGGGCAGCACAGATACGCAGTATTTT.

V usage is TRBV30 and J usage is TRBJ1-4, with D possibly matching TRBD1 (5 bases). This CDR3 region has 16 residues. Trimming removed 2 bases from V and 0 bases from J, with 13 bases in between. The germline V gene has CDR1 GTSNPN and CDR2 SVGIG (reference sequence). The CDR3, as DNA: TGTGCCTGGAGTCTCCTATCAGGGTCAACTAATGAAAAACTGTTTTTT. This codes for CAWSLLSGSTNEKLFF.

The table lists this clone with a count of one. The chain uses TRBV5-1 and TRBJ1-2; D is unresolved. This CDR3 has 15 residues. Trimming cost V 4 bases and J 6 bases, with 19 bases left between them. Germline V gives CDR1 SGHRS, CDR2 YFSETQ. CDR3 DNA sequence: TGCGCCAGCAGCCACTCGGGCGGCGGGGAGCATGGCTACACCTTC. Encoded protein: CASSHSGGGEHGYTF.

The chain has TRBV6-5 and TRBJ2-5; no reliable D call. This CDR3 is built from 13 residues. The germline gives CDR1 MNHEY, CDR2 SVGAGI. V dropped 2 bases and J dropped 4 bases, with 8 bases sitting between them. CDR3 amino acids: CASSYGQVETQYF. CDR3 DNA: TGTGCCAGCAGTTACGGGCAGGTAGAGACCCAGTACTTC.

The J gene is TRBJ1-1, the V gene TRBV30; D perhaps matches TRBD1 (6 bases). Trimming removed 5 bases at V and 7 bases at J, with 14 bases between. CDR1 is GTSNPN, CDR2 SVGIG, per germline (reference sequence). The CDR3 extends over 12 amino acids. The CDR3 sequence is CAWAGVGGEAFF. The CDR3 nucleotides read TGTGCCTGGGCAGGGGTAGGCGGTGAAGCTTTCTTT.

The chain combines TRBV5-1 with TRBJ1-1; a possible D gene is TRBD1 (5 bases). Looked up from germline, CDR1 is SGHRS and CDR2 is YFSETQ. The germline V and J ends were trimmed by 4 bases and 5 bases, with 18 bases remaining between them. There are 15 residues in the CDR3. As DNA, the CDR3 is TGCGCCAGCAGCCAACATTCCAGGGATGGAACTGAAGCTTTCTTT. This codes for CASSQHSRDGTEAFF.

This clone occurred a few times. The chain carries TRBV19 and TRBJ2-5; D perhaps matches TRBD1 (5 bases). The CDR3 totals 14 residues. CDR1 and CDR2 (germline): LNHDA, SQIVND (reference sequence). Between the trimmed V and J ends, which lost 5 bases and 1 base, there was a span of 11 bases. CDR3 nucleotide sequence: TGTGCCAGTAGTCGGGCGACAGCCCAAGAGACCCAGTACTTC. It encodes CASSRATAQETQYF.

This clone was detected once. This chain links TRBV9 with TRBJ2-3; 11 bases fit TRBD2. V dropped 4 bases and J dropped 4; count of bases not matched to a gene: 8. In germline, CDR1 is SGDLS, CDR2 YYNGEE. The CDR3 spans 16 residues. This CDR3 reads CASSPEGLAASDTQYF. The DNA for the CDR3 is TGTGCCAGCAGCCCAGAGGGACTAGCGGCATCAGATACGCAGTATTTT.

The CDR3 sequence is CASSQDPGGPRGSGANVLTF. CDR3 DNA sequence: TGCGCCAGCAGCCAAGATCCCGGGGGTCCTCGTGGGTCTGGGGCCAACGTCCTGACTTTC. The J gene is TRBJ2-6, the V gene TRBV4-1; a possible D gene is TRBD2 (6 bases). The V end was cut by 0 bases, the J end by 1 base, with 19 bases between. Germline CDR1 is MGHRA and CDR2 is YSYEKL. The CDR3 runs 20 residues.

This clone turned up a few times. The V and J genes are TRBV7-2 and TRBJ2-7; tentative D call: TRBD2 (5 bases). Germline CDR1 reads SGHTA; CDR2 reads FQGNSA. Trimming pared 7 bases from V and 6 bases from J, leaving 16 bases between. This CDR3 region has 13 residues. In DNA, the CDR3 is TGTGCCAGCAAGAAGCCCGCCGCGGGCGAGCAGTACTTC. Protein sequence: CASKKPAAGEQYF.

A few counts support this clone. This sequence joins TRBV29-1 and TRBJ2-5; D is unclear. Germline V lookup: CDR1 SQVTM, CDR2 ANQGSEA. V dropped 5 bases and J dropped 1 base, with 11 bases sitting between them. This CDR3 spans 13 amino acids. The CDR3 DNA reads TGCAGCGTTCCGGCAGGCGCCCAAGAGACCCAGTACTTC. Encoded protein: CSVPAGAQETQYF. Variable domain in full (rest from reference TRBV29-1 and TRBJ2-5): SAVISQKPSRDICQRGTSLTIQCQVDSQVTMMFWYRQQPGQSLTLIATANQGSEATYESGFVIDKFPISRPNLTFSTLTVSNMSPEDSSIYLCSVPAGAQETQYFGPGTRLLVL.

The V and J genes are TRBV6-5 and TRBJ2-5, with 7 bases fitting TRBD1. V gave up 4 bases and J gave up 3 bases; unmatched junction bases: 11. Germline loops: CDR1 MNHEY, CDR2 SVGAGI. The CDR3 runs 16 residues. In DNA, the CDR3 is TGTGCCAGCAGTTCCATCCGGGACAGCCTGAAAGAGACCCAGTACTTC. Residues: CASSSIRDSLKETQYF.

In this sample, this clone turned up a few times. The V and J genes are TRBV29-1 and TRBJ2-5; D is uncertain. Between the trimmed V and J ends, which lost 4 bases and 3 bases, there was a span of 6 bases. Germline V CDR1 and CDR2: SQVTM, ANQGSEA. The CDR3 has 11 amino acids. CDR3 region: CSVGRKETQYF. CDR3 nucleotides: TGCAGCGTTGGACGGAAAGAGACCCAGTACTTC.

The V call is TRBV30, the J call TRBJ1-5; a weak D match, TRBD1 (6 bases). The V and J ends lost 0 bases and 3 bases respectively, with 21 bases between them. The CDR3 totals 18 residues. Germline CDR1 reads GTSNPN; CDR2 reads SVGIG (reference sequence). The CDR3 region is CAWSVGVGGASPNQPQHF. The CDR3 DNA is TGTGCCTGGAGTGTAGGAGTTGGGGGCGCGAGCCCCAATCAGCCCCAGCATTTT.

By share of the sample, this clone is medium-sized. J is TRBJ1-1 and V is TRBV7-2; 7 bases map to TRBD1. In germline, CDR1 is SGHTA, CDR2 FQGNSA. The CDR3 has 13 residues. With V trimmed by 2 bases and J by 4 bases, 1 base remained unmatched. For the CDR3, the DNA is TGTGCCAGCAGCTTATCAGGGGGCACTGAAGCTTTCTTT. Protein product: CASSLSGGTEAFF.

This clone was observed a single time. The V call is TRBV5-6, the J call TRBJ1-1, with a weak D call TRBD1 (5 bases). Trimming took 5 bases from V and 3 from J, leaving 14 bases between them. The CDR3 contains 14 residues. Germline V gene sequence: CDR1 SGHDT, CDR2 YYEEEE. CDR3 DNA: TGTGCCAGCAGACGTAGGGGAGTTGACACTGAAGCTTTCTTT. Translating it yields CASRRRGVDTEAFF.

The chain links TRBV10-1 to TRBJ1-1; no clear D. The CDR3 length is 13 residues. V dropped 5 bases and J dropped 1 base, with 8 bases sitting between them. CDR1 and CDR2 from the germline V gene are WNHNN and SYGVQD (reference sequence). CDR3 sequence: CASSKSENTEAFF. The CDR3 DNA sequence: TGCGCCAGCAGTAAATCGGAGAACACTGAAGCTTTCTTT.

The genes are TRBV4-3 and TRBJ2-1, with 11 bases matching TRBD2. Looked up from germline, CDR1 is LGHNA and CDR2 is YSLEER. V lost 0 bases, J lost 4 bases, and 2 bases stayed unmatched. The CDR3 consists of 16 residues. In DNA form, the CDR3 reads TGCGCCAGCAGCCAAGATCCTAGCGGGGGGTACAATGAGCAGTTCTTC. Its translation is CASSQDPSGGYNEQFF.